This TCR beta chain was sequenced for a study of control samples from healthy donors and cancer patients. TCRdb keeps only in-frame clones here, not all; method: immunoSEQ multiplex PCR. The sample includes some 140,000 clones, roughly 92% of them seen just once. The CDR3 contains 11 residues. Trimming left V 5 bases short and J 9 bases short, with 11 bases between. Germline V lookup: CDR1 SQVTM, CDR2 ANQGSEA. This TCR derives from a man under 40 in good health. The sample was blood. This chain uses TRBV29-1 with TRBJ2-1; D unresolved. In DNA, the CDR3 is TGCAGCGTTTCCGACTGGGCTGAGCAGTTCTTC. Translation gives CSVSDWAEQFF.